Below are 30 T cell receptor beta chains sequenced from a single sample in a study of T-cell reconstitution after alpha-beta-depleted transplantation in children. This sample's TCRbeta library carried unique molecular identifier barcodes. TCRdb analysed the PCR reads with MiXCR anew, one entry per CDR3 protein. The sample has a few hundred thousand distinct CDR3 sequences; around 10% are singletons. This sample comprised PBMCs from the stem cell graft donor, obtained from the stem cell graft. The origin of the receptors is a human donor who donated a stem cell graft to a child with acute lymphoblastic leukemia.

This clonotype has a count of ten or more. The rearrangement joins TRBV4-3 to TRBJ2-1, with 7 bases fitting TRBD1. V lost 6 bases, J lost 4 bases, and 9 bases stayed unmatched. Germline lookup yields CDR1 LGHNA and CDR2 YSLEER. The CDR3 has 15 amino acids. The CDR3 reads CASSPEGQNYNEQFF. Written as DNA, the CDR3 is TGCGCCAGCAGTCCTGAGGGACAGAATTACAATGAGCAGTTCTTC.

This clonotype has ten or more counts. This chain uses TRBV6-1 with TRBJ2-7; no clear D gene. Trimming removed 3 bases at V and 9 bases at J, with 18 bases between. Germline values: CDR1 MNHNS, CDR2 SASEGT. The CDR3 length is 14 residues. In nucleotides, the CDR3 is TGTGCCAGCAGTGAGACCGGGCCCCAGCGCGTGCAGTACTTC. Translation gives CASSETGPQRVQYF.

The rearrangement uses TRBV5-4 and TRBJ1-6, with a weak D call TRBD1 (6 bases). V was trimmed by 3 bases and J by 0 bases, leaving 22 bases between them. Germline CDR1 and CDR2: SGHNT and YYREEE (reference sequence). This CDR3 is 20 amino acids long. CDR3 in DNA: TGTGCCAGCAGCTCGAGGAGTACAGGGCGGATAAGCTCCTATAATTCACCCCTCCACTTT. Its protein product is CASSSRSTGRISSYNSPLHF.

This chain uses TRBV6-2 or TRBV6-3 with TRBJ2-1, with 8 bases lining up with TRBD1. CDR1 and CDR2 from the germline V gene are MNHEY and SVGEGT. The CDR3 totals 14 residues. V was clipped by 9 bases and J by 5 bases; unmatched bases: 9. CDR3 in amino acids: CASGRTGRNNEQFF. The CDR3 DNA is TGTGCCAGTGGCAGGACAGGGAGGAACAATGAGCAGTTCTTC.

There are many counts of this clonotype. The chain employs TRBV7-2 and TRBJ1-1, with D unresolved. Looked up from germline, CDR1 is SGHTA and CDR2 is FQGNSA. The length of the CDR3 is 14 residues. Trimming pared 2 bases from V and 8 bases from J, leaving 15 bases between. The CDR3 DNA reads TGTGCCAGCAGCTTAAAGTCGGGAGCTAGGGAAGCTTTCTTT. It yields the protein CASSLKSGAREAFF.

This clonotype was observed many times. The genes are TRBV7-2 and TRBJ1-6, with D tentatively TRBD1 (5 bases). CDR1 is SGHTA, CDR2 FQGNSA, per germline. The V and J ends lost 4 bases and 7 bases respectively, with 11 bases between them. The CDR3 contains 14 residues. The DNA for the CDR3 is TGTGCCAGCAGCTCCAGGGAACGGAATTCACCCCTCCACTTT. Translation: CASSSRERNSPLHF.

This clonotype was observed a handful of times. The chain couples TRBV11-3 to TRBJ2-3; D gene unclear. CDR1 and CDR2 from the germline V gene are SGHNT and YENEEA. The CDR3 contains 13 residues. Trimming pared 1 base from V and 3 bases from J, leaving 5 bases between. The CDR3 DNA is TGTGCCAGCAGCTTAGTCAGAACAGATACGCAGTATTTT. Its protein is CASSLVRTDTQYF.

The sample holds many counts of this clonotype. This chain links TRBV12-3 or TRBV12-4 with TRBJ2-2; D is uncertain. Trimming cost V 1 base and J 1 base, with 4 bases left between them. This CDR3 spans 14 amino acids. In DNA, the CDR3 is TGTGCCAGCAGTTTAGTGGTGAACACCGGGGAGCTGTTTTTT. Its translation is CASSLVVNTGELFF.

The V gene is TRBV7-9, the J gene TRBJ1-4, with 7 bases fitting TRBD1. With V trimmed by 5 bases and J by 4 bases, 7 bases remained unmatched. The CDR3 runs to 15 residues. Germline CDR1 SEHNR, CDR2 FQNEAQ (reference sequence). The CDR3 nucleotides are TGTGCCAGCAGCCCCCCCACAGGGGTTAATGAAAAACTGTTTTTT. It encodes CASSPPTGVNEKLFF. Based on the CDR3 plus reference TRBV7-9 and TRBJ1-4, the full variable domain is DTGVSQNPRHKITKRGQNVTFRCDPISEHNRLYWYRQTLGQGPEFLTYFQNEAQLEKSRLLSDRFSAERPKGSFSTLEIQRTEQGDSAMYLCASSPPTGVNEKLFFGSGTQLSVL.

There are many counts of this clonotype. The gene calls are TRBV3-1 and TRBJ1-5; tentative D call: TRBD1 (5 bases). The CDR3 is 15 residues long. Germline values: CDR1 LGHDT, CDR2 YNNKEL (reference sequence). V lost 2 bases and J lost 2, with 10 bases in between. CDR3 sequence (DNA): TGTGCCAGCAGCCAAACAGGCGGGGGCAATCAGCCCCAGCATTTT. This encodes CASSQTGGGNQPQHF. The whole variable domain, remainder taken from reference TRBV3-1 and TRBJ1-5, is DTAVSQTPKYLVTQMGNDKSIKCEQNLGHDTMYWYKQDSKKFLKIMFSYNNKELIINETVPNRFSPKSPDKAHLNLHINSLELGDSAVYFCASSQTGGGNQPQHFGDGTRLSIL.

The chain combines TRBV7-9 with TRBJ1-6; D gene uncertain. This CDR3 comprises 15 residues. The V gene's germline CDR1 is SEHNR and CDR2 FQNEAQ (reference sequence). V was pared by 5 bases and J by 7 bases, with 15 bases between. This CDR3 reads CASSAGIFLNSPLHF. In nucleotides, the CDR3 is TGTGCCAGCAGCGCGGGGATTTTTCTGAATTCACCCCTCCACTTT.

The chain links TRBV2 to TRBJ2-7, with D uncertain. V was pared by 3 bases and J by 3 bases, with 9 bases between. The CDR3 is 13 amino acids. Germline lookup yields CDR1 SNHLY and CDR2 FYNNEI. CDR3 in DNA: TGTGCCAGCAGTGAGGTACCGCGCTACGAGCAGTACTTC. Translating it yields CASSEVPRYEQYF.

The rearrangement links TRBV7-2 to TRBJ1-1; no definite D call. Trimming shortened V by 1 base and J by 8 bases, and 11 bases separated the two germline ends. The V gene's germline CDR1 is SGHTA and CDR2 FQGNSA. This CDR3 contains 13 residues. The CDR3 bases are TGTGCCAGCAGCTTAGACCTTCGGACGGAAGCTTTCTTT. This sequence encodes CASSLDLRTEAFF.

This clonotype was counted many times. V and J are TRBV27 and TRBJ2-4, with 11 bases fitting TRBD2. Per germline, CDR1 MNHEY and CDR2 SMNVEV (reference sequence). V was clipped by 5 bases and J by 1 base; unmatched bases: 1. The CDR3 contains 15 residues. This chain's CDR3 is CASSASGGAKNIQYF. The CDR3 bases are TGTGCCAGCAGTGCTAGCGGGGGGGCCAAAAACATTCAGTACTTC.

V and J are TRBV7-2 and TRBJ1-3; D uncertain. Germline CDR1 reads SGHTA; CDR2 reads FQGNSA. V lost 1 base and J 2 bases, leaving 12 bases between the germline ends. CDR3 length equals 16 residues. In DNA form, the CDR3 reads TGTGCCAGCAGCTTAGGGGTCAATATTCCTGGAAACACCATATATTTT. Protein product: CASSLGVNIPGNTIYF.

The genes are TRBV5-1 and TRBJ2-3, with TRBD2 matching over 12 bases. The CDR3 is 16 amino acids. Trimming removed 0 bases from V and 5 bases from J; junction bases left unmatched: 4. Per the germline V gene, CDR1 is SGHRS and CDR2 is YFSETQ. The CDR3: CASSLVSSGGEDTQYF. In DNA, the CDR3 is TGCGCCAGCAGCTTGGTGTCTAGCGGGGGGGAAGATACGCAGTATTTT. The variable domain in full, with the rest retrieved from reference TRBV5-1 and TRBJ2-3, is KAGVTQTPRYLIKTRGQQVTLSCSPISGHRSVSWYQQTPGQGLQFLFEYFSETQRNKGNFPGRFSGRQFSNSRSEMNVSTLELGDSALYLCASSLVSSGGEDTQYFGPGTRLTVL.

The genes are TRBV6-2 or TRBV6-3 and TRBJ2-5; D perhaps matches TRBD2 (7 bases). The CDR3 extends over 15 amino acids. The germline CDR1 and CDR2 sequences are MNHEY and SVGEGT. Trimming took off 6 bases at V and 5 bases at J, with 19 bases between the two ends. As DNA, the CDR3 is TGTGCCAGCAGAAGATGGGGGGGCCTGACGGAGACCCAGTACTTC. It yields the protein CASRRWGGLTETQYF.

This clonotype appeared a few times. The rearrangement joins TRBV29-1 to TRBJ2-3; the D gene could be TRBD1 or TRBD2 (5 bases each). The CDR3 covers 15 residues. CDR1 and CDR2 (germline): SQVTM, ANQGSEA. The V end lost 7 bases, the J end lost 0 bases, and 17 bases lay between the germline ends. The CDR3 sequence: CSGRIGTGSTDTQYF. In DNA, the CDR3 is TGCAGCGGGCGAATCGGGACGGGGAGCACAGATACGCAGTATTTT.

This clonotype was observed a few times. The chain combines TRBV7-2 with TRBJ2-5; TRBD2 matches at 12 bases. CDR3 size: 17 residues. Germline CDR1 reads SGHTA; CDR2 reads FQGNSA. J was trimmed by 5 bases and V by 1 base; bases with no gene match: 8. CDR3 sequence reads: CASSLGRGLAGRETQYF. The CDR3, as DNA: TGTGCCAGCAGCTTAGGGAGGGGACTAGCGGGTCGCGAGACCCAGTACTTC.

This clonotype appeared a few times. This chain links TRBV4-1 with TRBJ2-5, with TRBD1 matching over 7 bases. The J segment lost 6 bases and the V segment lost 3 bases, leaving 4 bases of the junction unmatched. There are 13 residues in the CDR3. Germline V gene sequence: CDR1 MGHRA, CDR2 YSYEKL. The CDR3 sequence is CASSQLGQQTQYF. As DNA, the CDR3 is TGCGCCAGCAGCCAGCTGGGACAGCAGACCCAGTACTTC.

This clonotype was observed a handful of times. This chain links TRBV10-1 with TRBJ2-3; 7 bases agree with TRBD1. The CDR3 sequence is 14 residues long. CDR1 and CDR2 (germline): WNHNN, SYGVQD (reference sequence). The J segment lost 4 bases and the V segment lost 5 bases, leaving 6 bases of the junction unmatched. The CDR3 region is CASSMQGVADTQYF. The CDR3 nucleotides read TGCGCCAGCAGTATGCAGGGGGTCGCAGATACGCAGTATTTT.

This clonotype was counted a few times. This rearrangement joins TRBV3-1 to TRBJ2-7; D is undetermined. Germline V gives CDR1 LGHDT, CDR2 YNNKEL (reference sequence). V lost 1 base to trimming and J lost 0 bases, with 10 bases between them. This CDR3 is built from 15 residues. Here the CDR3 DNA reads TGTGCCAGCAGCCAAGGGATCCAGACCTCCTACGAGCAGTACTTC. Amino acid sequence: CASSQGIQTSYEQYF.

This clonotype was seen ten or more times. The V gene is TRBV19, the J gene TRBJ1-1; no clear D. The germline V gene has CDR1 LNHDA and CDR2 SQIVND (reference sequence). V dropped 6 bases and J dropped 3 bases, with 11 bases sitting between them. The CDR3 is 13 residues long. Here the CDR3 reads CASRVVRDTEAFF. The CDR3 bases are TGTGCCAGTAGAGTCGTCAGAGACACTGAAGCTTTCTTT.

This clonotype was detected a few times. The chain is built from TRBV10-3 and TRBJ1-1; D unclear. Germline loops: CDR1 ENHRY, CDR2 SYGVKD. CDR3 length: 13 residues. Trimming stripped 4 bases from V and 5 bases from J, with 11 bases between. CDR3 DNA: TGTGCCATCAGTGCGAACTCAATGACTGAAGCTTTCTTT. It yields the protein CAISANSMTEAFF.

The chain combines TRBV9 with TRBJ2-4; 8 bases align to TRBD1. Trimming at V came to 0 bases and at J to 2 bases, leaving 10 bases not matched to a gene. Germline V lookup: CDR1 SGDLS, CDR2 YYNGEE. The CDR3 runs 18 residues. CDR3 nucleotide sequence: TGTGCCAGCAGCGTAGCATGGGAGACAGGGGACCCCAAAAACATTCAGTACTTC. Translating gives CASSVAWETGDPKNIQYF. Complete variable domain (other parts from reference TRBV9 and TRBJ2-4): DSGVTQTPKHLITATGQRVTLRCSPRSGDLSVYWYQQSLDQGLQFLIQYYNGEERAKGNILERFSAQQFPDLHSELNLSSLELGDSALYFCASSVAWETGDPKNIQYFGAGTRLSVL.

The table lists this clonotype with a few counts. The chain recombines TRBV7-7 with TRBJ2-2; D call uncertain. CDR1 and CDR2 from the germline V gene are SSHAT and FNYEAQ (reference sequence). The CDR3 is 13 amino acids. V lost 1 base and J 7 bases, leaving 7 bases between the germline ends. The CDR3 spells CASSLGRIGELFF. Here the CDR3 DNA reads TGTGCCAGCAGCTTAGGACGGATCGGGGAGCTGTTTTTT.

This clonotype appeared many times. As DNA, the CDR3 is TGTGCCACCAGCAGTTTAGCGGGGGGAACAGATACGCAGTATTTT. It encodes CATSSLAGGTDTQYF. The J gene is TRBJ2-3, the V gene TRBV15, with 10 nucleotides matching TRBD2. CDR1 and CDR2 from the germline V gene are LNHNV and YYDKDF (reference sequence). The CDR3 totals 15 residues. V lost 3 bases, J lost 3 bases, and 3 bases stayed unmatched.

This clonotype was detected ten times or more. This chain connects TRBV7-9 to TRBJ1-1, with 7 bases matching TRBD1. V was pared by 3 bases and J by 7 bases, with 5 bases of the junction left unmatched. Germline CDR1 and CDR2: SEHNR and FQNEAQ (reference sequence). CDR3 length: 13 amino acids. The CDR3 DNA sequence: TGTGCCAGCAGCTTGGCAGGGGGAGATGAAGCTTTCTTT. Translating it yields CASSLAGGDEAFF.

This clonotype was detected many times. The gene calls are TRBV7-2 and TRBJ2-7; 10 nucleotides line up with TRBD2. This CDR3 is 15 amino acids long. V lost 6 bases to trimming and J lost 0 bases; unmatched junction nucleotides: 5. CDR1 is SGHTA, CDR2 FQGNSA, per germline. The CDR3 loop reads CASSFLAGASYEQYF. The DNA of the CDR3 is TGTGCCAGCAGTTTTCTAGCGGGGGCCTCCTACGAGCAGTACTTC.

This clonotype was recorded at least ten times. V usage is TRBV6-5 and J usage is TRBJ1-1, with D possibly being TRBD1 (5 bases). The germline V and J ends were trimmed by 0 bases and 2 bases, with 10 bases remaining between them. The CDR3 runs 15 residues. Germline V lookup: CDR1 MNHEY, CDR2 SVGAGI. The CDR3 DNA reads TGTGCCAGCAGTTACTCGCTGACAGCTAACACTGAAGCTTTCTTT. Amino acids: CASSYSLTANTEAFF.